This TCR beta chain was documented in a study of spatial heterogeneity in lung cancer. Indicated time point: sample taken at primary tumor resection. Remarks on this clonotype: Its antigen remains unknown. Because the library targeted alpha chains, this beta chain is an off-target read whose size means little.

Whole-study results and caveats: Ubiquitous nonsynonymous mutations were tracked by counts of ubiquitous expanded TCRs, and regional ones by counts of regional expanded TCRs. Mutation counts in tumors were tracked by counts of expanded intratumoral alpha and beta TCRs.

The CDR3 has 14 residues. Per the germline V gene, CDR1 is MDHEN and CDR2 is SYDVKM. J was trimmed by 3 bases and V by 6 bases; bases with no gene match: 5. In TCRdb, the 5' RACE reads were re-called with MiXCR into one record per CDR3 protein. The sample shows thousands of distinct CDR3 sequences, more than 13% of them seen only once. The clonotype originates from a male donor with early-stage non-small cell lung cancer. This chain joins TRBV28 and TRBJ2-3; 8 bases are shared with TRBD1. Material: lung tumor tissue, obtained at surgery. CDR3 sequence (DNA): TGTGCCAGCAGCCAGGGGGCTTTAACAGATACGCAGTATTTT. Amino acid sequence: CASSQGALTDTQYF.